Here is one TCR beta chain with its context. The antigen is not known. This specimen comes from a study of blood T cells in healthy people across ages. Broader study findings: It was not possible, with unsorted PBMCs, to conclusively compare naive and antigen-experienced cells. Nothing was known about donor CMV status, and this possibly confounded expanded clonotype changes. Whereas aged donors had fewer naive CD4+ cells, long-lived donors had more of them and higher diversity.

Combining a sample-barcoded 5' primer with a J-beta primer mix, a second PCR ran for roughly 7 to 12 cycles. TCRdb recomputed calls from the 5' RACE reads with MiXCR, one row per CDR3 protein. The data show about 650,000 distinct CDR3 sequences, 45% to 60% seen once. What was sequenced was blood. This sequence was found in a woman older than 75 in good health.

In DNA form, the CDR3 reads TGTGCCAGCAGTTTAAGGGGAATTCGGGCTTTCTTT. As protein: CASSLRGIRAFF. The chain employs TRBV28 and TRBJ1-1; D is perhaps TRBD1 (5 bases). There are 12 residues in the CDR3. Trimming left V 2 bases short and J 11 bases short, with 12 bases between. The germline gives CDR1 MDHEN, CDR2 SYDVKM.